These 2 T cell receptor beta chains were sequenced from one sample in a study of spatial heterogeneity in lung cancer. General observations from the study: One measure, the expanded intratumoral alpha and beta TCR count, tracked tumor mutation counts.

Time point in this sample: sample taken at primary tumor resection. TCRdb reprocessed the 5' RACE reads with MiXCR, giving one entry per CDR3 protein. The sample lists roughly 8,400 distinct CDR3 sequences, 9.5% to 15% occurring once. No antigen is known for these receptors. Sequencing used lung tumor tissue, obtained at surgery. These receptors were obtained from a male donor with early-stage non-small cell lung cancer.

Ten or more counts support this clonotype. This chain links TRBV20-1 with TRBJ1-1, with 7 bases identical to TRBD1. CDR3 length: 14 residues. The J segment lost 1 base and the V segment lost 1 base, leaving 3 bases of the junction unmatched. CDR1 is DFQATT, CDR2 SNEGSKA, per germline (reference sequence). CDR3: CSARARTGNTEAFF. Here the CDR3 DNA reads TGCAGTGCTAGAGCAAGGACAGGGAACACTGAAGCTTTCTTT.

This clonotype was counted ten times or more. The gene calls are TRBV11-2 and TRBJ1-5; D is undetermined. With 5 bases removed from V and 0 bases from J, the gap between germline ends came to 8 bases. The CDR3 loop spans 14 amino acids. Germline V gene data show CDR1 as SGHAT and CDR2 as FQNNGV. CDR3 nucleotides: TGTGCCAGCAGCCTGACTGGTAGCAATCAGCCCCAGCATTTT. Translating it yields CASSLTGSNQPQHF.